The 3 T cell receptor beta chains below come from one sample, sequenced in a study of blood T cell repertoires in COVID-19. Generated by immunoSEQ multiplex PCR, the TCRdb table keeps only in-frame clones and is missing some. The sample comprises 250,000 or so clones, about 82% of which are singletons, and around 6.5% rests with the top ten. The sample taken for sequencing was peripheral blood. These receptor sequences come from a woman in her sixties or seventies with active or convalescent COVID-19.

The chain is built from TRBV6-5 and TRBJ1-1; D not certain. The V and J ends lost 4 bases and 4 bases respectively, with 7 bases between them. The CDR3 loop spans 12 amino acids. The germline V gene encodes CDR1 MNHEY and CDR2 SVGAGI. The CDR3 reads CASSFGSTEAFF. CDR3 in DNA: TGTGCCAGCAGTTTCGGGAGCACTGAAGCTTTCTTT.

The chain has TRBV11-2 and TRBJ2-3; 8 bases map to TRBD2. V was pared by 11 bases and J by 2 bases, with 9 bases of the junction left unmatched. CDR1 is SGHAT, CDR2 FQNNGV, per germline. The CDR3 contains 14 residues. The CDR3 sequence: CASRGGQATDTQYF. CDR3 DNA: TGTGCCTCACGGGGGGGCCAGGCCACAGATACGCAGTATTTT.

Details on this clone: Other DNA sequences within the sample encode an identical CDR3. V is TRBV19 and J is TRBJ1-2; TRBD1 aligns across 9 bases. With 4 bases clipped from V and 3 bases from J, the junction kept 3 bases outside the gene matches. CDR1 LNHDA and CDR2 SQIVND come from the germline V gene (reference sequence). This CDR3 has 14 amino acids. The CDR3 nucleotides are TGTGCCAGTAGTAGGGACAGGGTGGACTATGGCTACACCTTC. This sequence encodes CASSRDRVDYGYTF.